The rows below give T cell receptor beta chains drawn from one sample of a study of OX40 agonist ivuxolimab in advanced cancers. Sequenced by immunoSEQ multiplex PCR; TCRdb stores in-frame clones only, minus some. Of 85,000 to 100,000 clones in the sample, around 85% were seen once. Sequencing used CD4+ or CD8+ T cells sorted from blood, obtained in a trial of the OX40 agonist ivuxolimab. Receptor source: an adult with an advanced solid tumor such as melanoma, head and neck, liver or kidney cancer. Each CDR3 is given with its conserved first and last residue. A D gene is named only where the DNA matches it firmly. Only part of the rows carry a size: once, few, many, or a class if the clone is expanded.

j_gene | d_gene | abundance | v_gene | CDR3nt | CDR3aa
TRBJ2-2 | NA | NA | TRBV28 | TGTGCCAGCAGTTTATTGGGGGGCTGGACCGGGGAGCTGTTTTTT | CASSLLGGWTGELFF
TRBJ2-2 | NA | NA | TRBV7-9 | TGTGCCAGCAGCTTAGCGGGGGTGCCCACCGGGGAGCTGTTTTTT | CASSLAGVPTGELFF
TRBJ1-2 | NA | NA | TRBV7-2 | TGTGCCAGCAGCTCGGGAGGGGGGATTGGCTACACCTTC | CASSSGGGIGYTF
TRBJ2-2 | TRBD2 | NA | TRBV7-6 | TGTGCCAGCAGCTCCCCGGGACTAGCGGGATTCACCGGGGAGCTGTTTTTT | CASSSPGLAGFTGELFF
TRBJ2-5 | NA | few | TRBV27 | TGTGCCAGCAGTTTCCTGGGGTCTACGGAGACCCAGTACTTC | CASSFLGSTETQYF
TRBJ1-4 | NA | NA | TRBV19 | TGTGCCAGTAGTATATTCCCGGGACGGACGAATGAAAAACTGTTTTTT | CASSIFPGRTNEKLFF
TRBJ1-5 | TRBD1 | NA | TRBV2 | TGTGCCAGCAGTGAATTTTGGACAGGGGGACAGCCCCAGCATTTT | CASSEFWTGGQPQHF
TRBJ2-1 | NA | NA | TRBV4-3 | TGCGCCAGCAGCCCCCGCCACCCAATGAATGAGCAGTTCTTC | CASSPRHPMNEQFF
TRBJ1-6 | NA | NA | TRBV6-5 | TGTGCCAGCAGAGGGACCAACAGGCCGTCACCCCTCCACTTT | CASRGTNRPSPLHF
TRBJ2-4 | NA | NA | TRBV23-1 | TGCGCCAGCAGTAACTGGGTACAGGCCCCGTACTTC | CASSNWVQAPYF
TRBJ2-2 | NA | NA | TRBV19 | TGTGCCAGTAGTAGGGGATCGACAGTAGCCGGGGAGCTGTTTTTT | CASSRGSTVAGELFF
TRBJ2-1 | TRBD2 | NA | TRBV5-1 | TGCGCCAGCAGCTTGGCGGCTAGCGGGGGGTTTTTGGATGAGCAGTTCTTC | CASSLAASGGFLDEQFF
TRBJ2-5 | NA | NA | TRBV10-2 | TGCGCCAGCAGTGTTAGGGGCGGGGAGACCCAGTACTTC | CASSVRGGETQYF
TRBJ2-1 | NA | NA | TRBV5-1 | TGCGCCAGCAGCTTGCAAACAGGGTTTAGCTCCTACAATGAGCAGTTCTTC | CASSLQTGFSSYNEQFF
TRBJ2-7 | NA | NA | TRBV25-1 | TGTGCCAGCAGTCAACCGGGATCCTTTTCCTACGAGCAGTACTTC | CASSQPGSFSYEQYF
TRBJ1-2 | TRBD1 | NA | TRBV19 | TGTGCCGGCACATATACCGGGACAGGGAGCCGTGGCTACACCTTC | CAGTYTGTGSRGYTF
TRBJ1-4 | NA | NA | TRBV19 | TGTGCCAGTGGTAACCGGGTCACAAGCGGGGGGAATGAAAAACTGTTTTTT | CASGNRVTSGGNEKLFF
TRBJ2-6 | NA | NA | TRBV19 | TGTGCCAGTAGTATAGGTTCTGGGGCCAACGTCCTGACTTTC | CASSIGSGANVLTF
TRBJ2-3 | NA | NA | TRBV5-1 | TGCGCCAGCAGCTTGGCCGAGACCACTGTGCGCACAGATACGCAGTATTTT | CASSLAETTVRTDTQYF
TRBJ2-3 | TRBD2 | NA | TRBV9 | TGTGCCAGCAGCGTAAATCCTTTGGGCGGGGGGGCCGCAGATACGCAGTATTTT | CASSVNPLGGGAADTQYF
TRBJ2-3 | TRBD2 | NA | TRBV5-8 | TGTGCCAGCAGCCCGGATAGCGGGGGGGCCGGCACAGATACGCAGTATTTT | CASSPDSGGAGTDTQYF
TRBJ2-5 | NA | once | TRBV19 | TGTGCCAGTGGGTGGGACCAAGAGACCCAGTACTTC | CASGWDQETQYF
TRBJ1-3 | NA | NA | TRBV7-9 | TGTGCCAGCGGGATCTCGATCTCTGGAAACACCATATATTTT | CASGISISGNTIYF
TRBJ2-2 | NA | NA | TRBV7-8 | TGTGCCAGCAGCTTAGGAGCGCGAGGGGGAGAAACCGGGGAGCTGTTTTTT | CASSLGARGGETGELFF
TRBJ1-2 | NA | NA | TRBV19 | TGTGCCAGTAGTATACGGCGTCTCGATGGCTACACCTTC | CASSIRRLDGYTF
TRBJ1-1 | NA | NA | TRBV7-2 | TGTGCCAGCAGCCTAGTTGGCGGACGGAACACTGAAGCTTTCTTT | CASSLVGGRNTEAFF
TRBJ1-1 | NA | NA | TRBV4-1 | TGCGCCAGCAGCCAAGGTGGGGGAAGGGCGAACACTGAAGCTTTCTTT | CASSQGGGRANTEAFF
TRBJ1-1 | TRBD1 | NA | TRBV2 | TGTGCCAGCAGTTCGACAGGGGCGAACACTGAAGCTTTCTTT | CASSSTGANTEAFF
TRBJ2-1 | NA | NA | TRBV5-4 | TGTGCCAGCAGCTTGGGGACTTTCAATGAGCAGTTCTTC | CASSLGTFNEQFF
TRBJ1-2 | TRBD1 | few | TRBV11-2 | TGTGCCAGCAGCTCACCGCGGACAGGCAGGGGCTACACCTTC | CASSSPRTGRGYTF
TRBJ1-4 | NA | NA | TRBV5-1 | TGCGCCAGCAGCTTGGTGGCGTCGCACGGTGAAAAACTGTTTTTT | CASSLVASHGEKLFF
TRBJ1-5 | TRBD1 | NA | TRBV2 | TGTGCCAGCAGTGAACAGGGGGGAGATCAGCCCCAGCATTTT | CASSEQGGDQPQHF
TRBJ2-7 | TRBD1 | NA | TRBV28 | TGTGCCAGCAGTTTACGGGACAGGGGGGACGAGCAGTACTTC | CASSLRDRGDEQYF
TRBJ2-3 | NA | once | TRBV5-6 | TGTGCCAGCAGCTTGGCCCCGCGAACTAACACAGATACGCAGTATTTT | CASSLAPRTNTDTQYF
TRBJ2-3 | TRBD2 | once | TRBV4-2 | TGTGCCAGCAGCCAAGGGGGGACTAGCGGGGGAGATACGCAGTATTTT | CASSQGGTSGGDTQYF
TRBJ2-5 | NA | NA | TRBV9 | TGTGCCAGCAGCGGTACAGCTCGGGAGACCCAGTACTTC | CASSGTARETQYF
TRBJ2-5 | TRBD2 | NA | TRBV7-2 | TGTGCCAGCAGCTTAGTTAGCGGGGGGGCTGGTGTGGCCCAGTACTTC | CASSLVSGGAGVAQYF
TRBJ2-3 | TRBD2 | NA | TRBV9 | TGTGCCAGCAGCGGGGGACTAGCGGGAGTAGATACGCAGTATTTT | CASSGGLAGVDTQYF
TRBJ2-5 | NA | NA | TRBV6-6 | TGTGCCAGCAGTTATGTGGCTCGTCAGACCCAGTACTTC | CASSYVARQTQYF
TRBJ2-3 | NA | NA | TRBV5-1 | TGCGCCAGCAGTCAGATGTTTATGGGGGCATGGGGGACAGATACGCAGTATTTT | CASSQMFMGAWGTDTQYF
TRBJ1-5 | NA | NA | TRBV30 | TGTGCCTGGAGTGTATTCGTGAGGGGCGGTCAGCCCCAGCATTTT | CAWSVFVRGGQPQHF
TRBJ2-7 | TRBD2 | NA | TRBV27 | TGTGCCAGCAGACGATCCGGCACTAGCGGGAGTTACGAGCAGTACTTC | CASRRSGTSGSYEQYF
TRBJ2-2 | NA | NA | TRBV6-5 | TGTGCCAGCGCCACTTCGAGGGGCCACACCGGGGAGCTGTTTTTT | CASATSRGHTGELFF
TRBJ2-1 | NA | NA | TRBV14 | TGTGCCAGCAGCCAAGAGGGGTATAGGAGTAACAATGAGCAGTTCTTC | CASSQEGYRSNNEQFF
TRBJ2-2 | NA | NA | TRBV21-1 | TGTGCCAGCAGCAAAACGACCAGCGGGAGCTGGCGGTGGACCGGGGAGCTGTTTTTT | CASSKTTSGSWRWTGELFF
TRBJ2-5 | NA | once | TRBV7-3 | TGTGCCAGCAGCCCCCGAGGACTTTCACAAGAGACCCAGTACTTC | CASSPRGLSQETQYF
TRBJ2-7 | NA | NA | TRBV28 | TGTGCCAGCAGTTCCCCGGGGCCACGCAACGAGCAGTACTTC | CASSSPGPRNEQYF